Sequencing of this T cell receptor beta chain was carried out in a study of blood T cell repertoires in COVID-19. Background on the study: Italy, Spain and the United States were the sources of the convalescent and acute COVID-19 samples. Sources were T cells, B-cell-depleted T cells, or PBMCs; the material itself was cDNA or gDNA.

The CDR3 length is 15 residues. The V end lost 6 bases, the J end lost 2 bases, and 16 bases lay between the germline ends. From germline, CDR1 is SGHDT and CDR2 YYEEEE. Per the original data handling: Counts of nucleated cells, estimated from reference gene primer amplification, were obtained. TCRdb's table, derived via immunoSEQ multiplex PCR, lists solely in-frame clones and lacks some. Clone size and the V and J calls come from that table; the DNA yielded D and trimming. The repertoire has some 180,000 clones, approximately 80% of them found once; the top ten carry around an eighth. The chain has TRBV5-6 and TRBJ2-3, with a tentative D call TRBD1 (5 bases). The clonotype originates from a man aged 50-60 years who had recovered from COVID-19. The specimen was peripheral blood. The DNA of the CDR3 is TGTGCCAGCACCTCCCCCAGGGCCCCCACAGATACGCAGTATTTT. It specifies CASTSPRAPTDTQYF.